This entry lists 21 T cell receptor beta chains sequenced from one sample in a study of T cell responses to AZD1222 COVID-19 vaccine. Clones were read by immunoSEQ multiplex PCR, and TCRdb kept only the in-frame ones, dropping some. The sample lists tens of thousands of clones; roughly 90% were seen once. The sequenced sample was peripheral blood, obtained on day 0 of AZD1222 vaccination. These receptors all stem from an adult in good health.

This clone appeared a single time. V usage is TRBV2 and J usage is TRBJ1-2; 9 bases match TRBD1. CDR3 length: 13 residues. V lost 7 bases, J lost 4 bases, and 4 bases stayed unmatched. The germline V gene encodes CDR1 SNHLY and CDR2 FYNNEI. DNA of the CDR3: TGTGCCAGCAACACAGGGGGCGTCTATGGCTACACCTTC. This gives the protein CASNTGGVYGYTF.

CDR3 protein: CASSQSRGGYTF. CDR3 bases: TGTGCCAGCAGCCAATCGAGGGGCGGCTACACCTTC. The rearrangement links TRBV3-1 (or the pseudogene TRBV3-2) to TRBJ1-2, with D perhaps TRBD1 (5 bases). CDR3 length equals 12 residues. V lost 2 bases, J lost 8 bases, and 9 bases lay in between. Germline V gene lookup returns CDR1 LGHDT and CDR2 YNNKEL (reference sequence).

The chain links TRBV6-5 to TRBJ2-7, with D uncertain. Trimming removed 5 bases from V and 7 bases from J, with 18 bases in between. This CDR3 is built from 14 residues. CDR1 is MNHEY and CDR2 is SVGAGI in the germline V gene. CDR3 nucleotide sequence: TGTGCCAGCAGTCCCCTACTACCTCCGGGTGAGCAGTACTTC. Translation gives CASSPLLPPGEQYF.

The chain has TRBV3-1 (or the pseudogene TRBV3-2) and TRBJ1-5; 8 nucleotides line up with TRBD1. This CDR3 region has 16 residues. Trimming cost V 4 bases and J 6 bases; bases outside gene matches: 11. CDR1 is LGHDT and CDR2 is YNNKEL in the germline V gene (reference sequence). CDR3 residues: CASSPTTGVGGQPQHF. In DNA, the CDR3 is TGTGCCAGCAGCCCGACGACAGGGGTAGGGGGTCAGCCCCAGCATTTT.

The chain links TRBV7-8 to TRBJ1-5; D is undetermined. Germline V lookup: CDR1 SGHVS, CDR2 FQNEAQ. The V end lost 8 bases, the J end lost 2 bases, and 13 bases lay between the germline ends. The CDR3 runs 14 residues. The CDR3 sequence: CASSAGEGNQPQHF. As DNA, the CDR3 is TGTGCCAGCTCCGCCGGGGAAGGCAATCAGCCCCAGCATTTT.

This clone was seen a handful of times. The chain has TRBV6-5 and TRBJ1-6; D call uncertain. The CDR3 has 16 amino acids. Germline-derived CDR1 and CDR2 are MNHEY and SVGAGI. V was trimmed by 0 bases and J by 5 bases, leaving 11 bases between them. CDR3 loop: CASSYSRRRDNSPLHF. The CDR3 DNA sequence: TGTGCCAGCAGTTACTCGCGGCGCAGAGATAATTCACCCCTCCACTTT.

The CDR3, as DNA: TGTGCCAGCAGCTTCAGGGTAAGGACTGAAGCTTTCTTT. Encoded protein: CASSFRVRTEAFF. V is TRBV7-2 and J is TRBJ1-1, with D possibly being TRBD1 (5 bases). The CDR3 covers 13 residues. Germline assignment: CDR1 SGHTA and CDR2 FQGNSA. The V and J ends lost 3 bases and 5 bases respectively, with 10 bases between them.

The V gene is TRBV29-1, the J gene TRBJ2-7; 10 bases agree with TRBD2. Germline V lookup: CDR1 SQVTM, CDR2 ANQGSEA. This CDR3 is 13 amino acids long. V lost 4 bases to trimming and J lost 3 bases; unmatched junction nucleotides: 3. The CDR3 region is CSVVERGGYEQYF. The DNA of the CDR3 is TGCAGCGTTGTGGAGCGGGGGGGCTACGAGCAGTACTTC.

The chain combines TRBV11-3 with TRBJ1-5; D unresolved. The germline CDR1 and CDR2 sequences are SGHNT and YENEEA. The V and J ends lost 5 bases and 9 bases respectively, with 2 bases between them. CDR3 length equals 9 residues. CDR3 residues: CASSRPQHF. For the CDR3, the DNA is TGTGCCAGCAGCAGGCCCCAGCATTTT. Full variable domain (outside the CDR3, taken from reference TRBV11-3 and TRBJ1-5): EAGVVQSPRYKIIEKKQPVAFWCNPISGHNTLYWYLQNLGQGPELLIRYENEEAVDDSQLPKDRFSAERLKGVDSTLKIQPAELGDSAVYLCASSRPQHFGDGTRLSIL.

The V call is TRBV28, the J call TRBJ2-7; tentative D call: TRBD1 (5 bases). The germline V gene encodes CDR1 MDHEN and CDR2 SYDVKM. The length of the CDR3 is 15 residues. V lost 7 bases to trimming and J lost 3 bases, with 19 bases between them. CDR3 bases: TGTGCCAGCACCGTGGGGCAGGGTATGTTCTACGAGCAGTACTTC. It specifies CASTVGQGMFYEQYF.

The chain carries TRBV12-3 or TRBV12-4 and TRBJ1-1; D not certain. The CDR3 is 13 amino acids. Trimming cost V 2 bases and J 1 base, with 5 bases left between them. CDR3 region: CASSLIGNTEAFF. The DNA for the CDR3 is TGTGCCAGCAGTTTAATTGGGAACACTGAAGCTTTCTTT.

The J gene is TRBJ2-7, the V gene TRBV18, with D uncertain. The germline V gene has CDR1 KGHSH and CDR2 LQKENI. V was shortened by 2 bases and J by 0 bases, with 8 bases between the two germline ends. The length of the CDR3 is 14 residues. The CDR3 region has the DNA TGTGCCAGCTCACCATCTGGGCTCTCCTACGAGCAGTACTTC. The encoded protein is CASSPSGLSYEQYF. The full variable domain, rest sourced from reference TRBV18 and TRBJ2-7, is NAGVMQNPRHLVRRRGQEARLRCSPMKGHSHVYWYRQLPEEGLKFMVYLQKENIIDESGMPKERFSAEFPKEGPSILRIQQVVRGDSAAYFCASSPSGLSYEQYFGPGTRLTVT.

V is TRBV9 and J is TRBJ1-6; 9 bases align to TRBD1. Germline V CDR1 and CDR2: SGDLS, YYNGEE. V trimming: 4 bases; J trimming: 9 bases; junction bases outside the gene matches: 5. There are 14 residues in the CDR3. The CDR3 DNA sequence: TGTGCCAGCAGCAGGGGACAGGGCATTTCACCCCTCCACTTT. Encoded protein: CASSRGQGISPLHF.

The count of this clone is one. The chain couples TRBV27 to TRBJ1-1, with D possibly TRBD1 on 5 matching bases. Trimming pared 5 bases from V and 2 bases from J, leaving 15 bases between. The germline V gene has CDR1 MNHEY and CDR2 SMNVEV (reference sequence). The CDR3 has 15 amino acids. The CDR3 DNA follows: TGTGCCAGCAGTCCCCTGGCGGGGACCAACACTGAAGCTTTCTTT. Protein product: CASSPLAGTNTEAFF.

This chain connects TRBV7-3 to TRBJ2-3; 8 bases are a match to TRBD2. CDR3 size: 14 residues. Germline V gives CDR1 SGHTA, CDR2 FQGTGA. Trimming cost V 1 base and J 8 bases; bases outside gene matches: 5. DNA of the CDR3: TGTGCCAGCAGCTTAAGCCCCGGACTAGCTACGCAGTATTTT. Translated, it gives CASSLSPGLATQYF.

The CDR3 bases are TGTGCCATCAGTGGTACCGGGACATACGATTCACCCCTCCACTTT. Encoded protein: CAISGTGTYDSPLHF. The J gene is TRBJ1-6, the V gene TRBV10-3; D possibly corresponds to TRBD1 (6 bases). Deletions cut 4 bases from V and 8 bases from J, with 15 bases between. This CDR3 contains 15 residues. From germline, CDR1 is ENHRY and CDR2 SYGVKD.

Here the CDR3 DNA reads TGTGCCAGCAAGCTTGGCAGGCCCACCTACGAGCAGTACTTC. It specifies CASKLGRPTYEQYF. This chain uses TRBV6-4 with TRBJ2-7; D remains ambiguous. Per germline, CDR1 MRHNA and CDR2 SNTAGT. V dropped 7 bases and J dropped 2 bases, with 15 bases sitting between them. The CDR3 loop spans 14 amino acids.

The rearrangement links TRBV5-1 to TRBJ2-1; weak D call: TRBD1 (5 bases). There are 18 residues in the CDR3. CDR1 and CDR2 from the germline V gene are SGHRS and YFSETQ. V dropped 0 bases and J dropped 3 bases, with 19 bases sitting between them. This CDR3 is CASSLDPLRAQGYNEQFF. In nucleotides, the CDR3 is TGCGCCAGCAGCTTGGACCCTCTCAGGGCTCAGGGCTACAATGAGCAGTTCTTC.

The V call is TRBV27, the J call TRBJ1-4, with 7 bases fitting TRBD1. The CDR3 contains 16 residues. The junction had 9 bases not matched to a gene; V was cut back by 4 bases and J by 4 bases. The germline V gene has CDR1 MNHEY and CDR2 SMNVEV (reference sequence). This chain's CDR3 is CASSSWGQGVNEKLFF. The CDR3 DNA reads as TGTGCCAGCAGTTCCTGGGGGCAGGGGGTTAATGAAAAACTGTTTTTT.

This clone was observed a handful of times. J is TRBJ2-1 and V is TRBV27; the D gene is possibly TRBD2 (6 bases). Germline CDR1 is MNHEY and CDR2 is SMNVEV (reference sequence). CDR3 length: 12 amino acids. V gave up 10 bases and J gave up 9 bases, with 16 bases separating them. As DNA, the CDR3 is TGTGCCATGGGGACTCCCTGGGGTGAGCAGTTCTTC. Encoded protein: CAMGTPWGEQFF.

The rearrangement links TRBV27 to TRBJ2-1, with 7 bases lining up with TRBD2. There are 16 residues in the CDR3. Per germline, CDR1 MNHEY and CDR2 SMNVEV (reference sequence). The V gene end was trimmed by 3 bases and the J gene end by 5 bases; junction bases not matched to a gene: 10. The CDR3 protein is CASSFGLAVRDNEQFF. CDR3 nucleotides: TGTGCCAGCAGTTTCGGGCTAGCGGTTAGGGACAATGAGCAGTTCTTC.